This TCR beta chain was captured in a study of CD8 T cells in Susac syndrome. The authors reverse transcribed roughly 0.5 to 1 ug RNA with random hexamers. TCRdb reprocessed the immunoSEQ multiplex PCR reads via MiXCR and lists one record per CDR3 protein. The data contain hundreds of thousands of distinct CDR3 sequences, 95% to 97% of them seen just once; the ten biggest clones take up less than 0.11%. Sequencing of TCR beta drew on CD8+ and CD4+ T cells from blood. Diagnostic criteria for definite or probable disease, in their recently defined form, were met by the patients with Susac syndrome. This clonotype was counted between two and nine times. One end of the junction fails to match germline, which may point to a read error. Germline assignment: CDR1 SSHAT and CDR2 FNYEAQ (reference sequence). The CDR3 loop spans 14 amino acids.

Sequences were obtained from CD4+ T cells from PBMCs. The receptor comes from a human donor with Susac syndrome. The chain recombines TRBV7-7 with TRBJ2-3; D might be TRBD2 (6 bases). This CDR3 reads CASSFGGGADTQYF. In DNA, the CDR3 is TGTGCTAGCAGCTTTGGGGGAGGCGCAGATACGCAGTATTTT.